The 22 T cell receptor beta chains given below trace back to one sample, sequenced in a study of T cell responses to AZD1222 COVID-19 vaccine. Libraries were prepared by immunoSEQ multiplex PCR; TCRdb keeps only in-frame clonotypes and omits some of them. This table holds over 150,000 clones, around 92% found once. The sample in question was peripheral blood, obtained on day 0 of AZD1222 vaccination. The receptors stem from an adult in good health.

The V gene is TRBV6-2 or TRBV6-3, the J gene TRBJ1-1; tentative D call: TRBD1 (5 bases). Trimming took 2 bases from V and 3 from J, leaving 16 bases between them. The CDR3 totals 16 residues. Germline loops: CDR1 MNHEY, CDR2 SVGEGT. The CDR3 here is CASSYTIGGEYTEAFF. In DNA form, the CDR3 reads TGTGCCAGCAGTTACACCATCGGGGGGGAGTACACTGAAGCTTTCTTT.

This chain uses TRBV25-1 with TRBJ1-1; a possible D gene is TRBD1 (6 bases). The germline V gene has CDR1 MGHDK and CDR2 SYGVNS. The CDR3 consists of 13 residues. Trimming took 3 bases from V and 1 from J, leaving 6 bases between them. In DNA, the CDR3 is TGTGCCAGCAGTGACAGGGGGAACACTGAAGCTTTCTTT. Its protein product is CASSDRGNTEAFF. The full variable domain, completed using reference TRBV25-1 and TRBJ1-1, is EADIYQTPRYLVIGTGKKITLECSQTMGHDKMYWYQQDPGMELHLIHYSYGVNSTEKGDLSSESTVSRIRTEHFPLTLESARPSHTSQYLCASSDRGNTEAFFGQGTRLTVV.

This clone was picked up a small number of times. The chain links TRBV11-2 to TRBJ2-2, with 8 bases matching TRBD1. CDR3 length: 15 amino acids. Germline V gene data show CDR1 as SGHAT and CDR2 as FQNNGV. The ends lost 8 bases at V and 8 bases at J; junction bases unmatched: 13. The CDR3 is CASPRDRLTEGELFF. The CDR3 nucleotides read TGTGCCAGCCCACGGGACAGGCTGACGGAAGGGGAGCTGTTTTTT.

The chain employs TRBV25-1 and TRBJ2-5; TRBD1 or TRBD2 may be the D gene (5 bases each). The ends were cut back, 6 bases at V and 0 bases at J, with 17 bases in the middle. The CDR3 runs 16 residues. Germline CDR1 and CDR2: MGHDK and SYGVNS. CDR3 coding DNA: TGTGCCAGCAGCACACCGGGGCGACGGAACCAAGAGACCCAGTACTTC. Amino acids: CASSTPGRRNQETQYF.

The rearrangement joins TRBV19 to TRBJ2-4; D is perhaps TRBD1 or TRBD2 (5 bases each). The CDR3 contains 13 residues. CDR1 and CDR2 from the germline V gene are LNHDA and SQIVND (reference sequence). Trimming removed 7 bases at V and 5 bases at J, with 12 bases between. CDR3 amino acids: CASIPVGENIQYF. CDR3 in DNA: TGTGCCAGTATCCCGGTGGGGGAAAACATTCAGTACTTC.

The chain joins TRBV3-1 (or the pseudogene TRBV3-2) to TRBJ2-7; D unresolved. The CDR3 runs to 12 residues. Germline CDR1 reads LGHDT; CDR2 reads YNNKEL (reference sequence). V was pared by 2 bases and J by 4 bases, with 6 bases between. CDR3 loop: CASSQRKYEQYF. CDR3 DNA: TGTGCCAGCAGCCAAAGGAAGTACGAGCAGTACTTC.

The chain joins TRBV7-3 to TRBJ1-1; the D gene is possibly TRBD1 (5 bases). Trimming removed 2 bases at V and 8 bases at J, with 12 bases between. The CDR3 extends over 13 amino acids. Germline lookup yields CDR1 SGHTA and CDR2 FQGTGA. CDR3 DNA: TGTGCCAGCAGCTTAGATCGACAGTTCGAAGCTTTCTTT. Translating it yields CASSLDRQFEAFF.

This rearrangement joins TRBV3-1 (or the pseudogene TRBV3-2) to TRBJ1-5; D is undetermined. CDR1 and CDR2 from the germline V gene are LGHDT and YNNKEL (reference sequence). V lost 2 bases to trimming and J lost 6 bases, with 8 bases between them. The CDR3 runs 13 residues. The CDR3 bases are TGTGCCAGCAGCCAATTTCCCGGTCAGCCCCAGCATTTT. Translation gives CASSQFPGQPQHF.

The V gene is TRBV7-9, the J gene TRBJ1-2; D may be TRBD1 (5 bases). The CDR3 length is 13 residues. V was cut by 5 bases and J by 5 bases, with 12 bases left in between. Germline values: CDR1 SEHNR, CDR2 FQNEAQ (reference sequence). The CDR3 DNA sequence: TGTGCCAGCAGCCCTTGGGGGGGGTATGGCTACACCTTC. Translating it yields CASSPWGGYGYTF.

The rearrangement links TRBV12-3 or TRBV12-4 to TRBJ1-1; D call uncertain. This CDR3 region has 13 residues. The ends were cut back, 6 bases at V and 11 bases at J, with 19 bases in the middle. The CDR3 sequence: CASSPSVETVAFF. CDR3 coding DNA: TGTGCCAGCAGCCCTTCAGTAGAGACGGTTGCTTTCTTT.

A remark on this clone: Additional DNA sequences in this sample encode the identical CDR3. V usage is TRBV19 and J usage is TRBJ1-2, with TRBD1 as a possible D gene (5 bases). CDR1 and CDR2 (germline): LNHDA, SQIVND (reference sequence). Trimming took 3 bases from V and 2 from J, leaving 10 bases between them. This CDR3 is built from 14 residues. The CDR3 reads CASSIPGLNYGYTF. The CDR3, as DNA: TGTGCCAGTAGTATTCCGGGACTGAACTATGGCTACACCTTC.

CDR3 in amino acids: CASRLTRGAGYTF. Here the CDR3 DNA reads TGTGCCAGCAGGCTCACCAGGGGGGCCGGCTACACCTTC. The chain recombines TRBV12-3 or TRBV12-4 with TRBJ1-2, with 7 bases fitting TRBD1. CDR3 length: 13 amino acids. With V trimmed by 6 bases and J by 8 bases, 9 bases remained unmatched.

This chain uses TRBV27 with TRBJ2-4; the D gene could be TRBD1 or TRBD2 (6 bases each). Trimming stripped 8 bases from V and 1 base from J, with 9 bases between. Germline V gene data show CDR1 as MNHEY and CDR2 as SMNVEV (reference sequence). This CDR3 contains 13 residues. Written as DNA, the CDR3 is TGTGCCAGCGGGGGGCGGGCCAAAAACATTCAGTACTTC. It encodes CASGGRAKNIQYF.

V usage is TRBV30 and J usage is TRBJ1-1; D uncertain. The V and J ends lost 4 bases and 1 base respectively, with 10 bases between them. CDR1 and CDR2 from the germline V gene are GTSNPN and SVGIG (reference sequence). CDR3 size: 13 residues. The CDR3 here is CAWTGSSNTEAFF. In DNA, the CDR3 is TGTGCCTGGACCGGGTCTTCGAACACTGAAGCTTTCTTT.

The genes are TRBV5-4 and TRBJ2-1; D possibly uses TRBD1 or TRBD2 (5 bases each). CDR1 and CDR2 from the germline V gene are SGHNT and YYREEE (reference sequence). Trimming removed 4 bases from V and 8 bases from J, with 16 bases in between. The CDR3 has 14 amino acids. The CDR3 is CASSLRGGGDEQFF. In nucleotides, the CDR3 is TGTGCCAGCAGCCTGAGGGGCGGTGGGGATGAGCAGTTCTTC.

The V gene is TRBV7-9, the J gene TRBJ1-1; D perhaps matches TRBD1 (5 bases). V lost 1 base to trimming and J lost 4 bases, with 10 bases between them. Looked up from germline, CDR1 is SEHNR and CDR2 is FQNEAQ (reference sequence). The CDR3 totals 14 residues. The CDR3 sequence: CASSLGGRTTEAFF. CDR3 nucleotides: TGTGCCAGCAGCTTAGGGGGGAGAACCACTGAAGCTTTCTTT.

The chain is built from TRBV14 and TRBJ1-1, with D possibly matching TRBD1 (5 bases). V was cut by 0 bases and J by 4 bases, with 9 bases left in between. There are 14 residues in the CDR3. Looked up from germline, CDR1 is SGHDN and CDR2 is FVKESK. The CDR3, as DNA: TGTGCCAGCAGCCAAGAGACGGGGACCACTGAAGCTTTCTTT. Protein sequence: CASSQETGTTEAFF. Together with reference TRBV14 and TRBJ1-1, the CDR3 gives the full variable domain: EAGVTQFPSHSVIEKGQTVTLRCDPISGHDNLYWYRRVMGKEIKFLLHFVKESKQDESGMPNNRFLAERTGGTYSTLKVQPAELEDSGVYFCASSQETGTTEAFFGQGTRLTVV.

The genes are TRBV6-1 and TRBJ1-5; D is perhaps TRBD1 (5 bases). The V and J ends lost 1 base and 7 bases respectively, with 11 bases between them. The germline gives CDR1 MNHNS, CDR2 SASEGT. This CDR3 is 14 amino acids long. The CDR3 reads CASSEVQGWQPQHF. CDR3 DNA sequence: TGTGCCAGCAGTGAAGTTCAGGGCTGGCAGCCCCAGCATTTT.

This chain links TRBV5-6 with TRBJ1-3; D ambiguous. This CDR3 has 17 residues. CDR1 and CDR2 from the germline V gene are SGHDT and YYEEEE. With 2 bases removed from V and 0 bases from J, the gap between germline ends came to 15 bases. CDR3 sequence: CASSFFDRASSGNTIYF. The CDR3, as DNA: TGTGCCAGCAGCTTCTTTGACCGGGCCAGCTCTGGAAACACCATATATTTT.

The CDR3 DNA reads as TGTGCCAGCAGACAATGGGGGAGTTCCTACGAGCAGTACGTC. It encodes CASRQWGSSYEQYV. The chain couples TRBV6-5 to TRBJ2-7; D is perhaps TRBD1 or TRBD2 (5 bases each). The germline CDR1 and CDR2 sequences are MNHEY and SVGAGI. CDR3 length: 14 residues. Trimming left V 6 bases short and J 1 base short, with 13 bases between.

This clone came up once. The genes are TRBV5-8 and TRBJ1-5, with D uncertain. V lost 7 bases to trimming and J lost 0 bases, with 11 bases between them. This CDR3 spans 14 amino acids. Germline V gene lookup returns CDR1 SGHTS and CDR2 YDEGEE. DNA of the CDR3: TGTGCCAGCCAACCGGGGTATAGCAATCAGCCCCAGCATTTT. Amino acids: CASQPGYSNQPQHF.

This chain connects TRBV15 to TRBJ1-5; the D is unclear. This CDR3 has 13 amino acids. Germline V gene sequence: CDR1 LNHNV, CDR2 YYDKDF (reference sequence). Trimming shortened V by 3 bases and J by 6 bases, and 9 bases separated the two germline ends. The CDR3 loop reads CATSRGSSQPQHF. The CDR3 DNA sequence: TGTGCCACCAGCAGGGGGTCGAGTCAGCCCCAGCATTTT.